This T cell receptor beta chain was retrieved from a study of blood T cell repertoires in COVID-19. The CDR3 is 12 amino acids. Germline V lookup: CDR1 MNHEY, CDR2 SVGEGT. V dropped 4 bases and J dropped 6 bases, with 9 bases sitting between them. Original methodology: Using reference gene primer amplification, nucleated cell counts were estimated. Assay used: immunoSEQ multiplex PCR; TCRdb lists only in-frame clones, some missing. V and J calls and clone size follow that table, whereas D and trimming were derived from the DNA. The repertoire holds a few hundred thousand clones, 90% seen once, with roughly 16% in the top ten.

Sequenced material: PBMCs or T cells enriched from blood (not recorded which). The receptor's source is a man aged 30-40 years who had been exposed to COVID-19. This chain joins TRBV6-2 or TRBV6-3 and TRBJ1-1; D is unresolved. CDR3 residues: CASSFGVAEAFF. CDR3 coding DNA: TGTGCCAGCAGTTTTGGAGTCGCTGAAGCTTTCTTT.